This TCR beta chain originates from a study of T cell responses to AZD1222 COVID-19 vaccine (TCRdb year 2021). For the wider study: Because spike-specific TCR depth and breadth did not differ between the two schedules, AZD1222 recipients who got a second dose at roughly 4 weeks were pooled with those who got a second dose at roughly 12 weeks. A total of around 240 trial participants underwent TCR sequencing, of whom 207 had received two doses of AZD1222 and 26 had received two doses of the MenACWY control vaccine. Enrollment into the trials was organized by age into subgroups of 18-55, 56-69 and 70-plus years, and those subgroups contained approximately 160, 26 and 62 TCR-sequenced participants, respectively.

The CDR3 regions of human TCRbeta chains were analyzed by immunosequencing. As for the authors' bioinformatics: TCRs in the repertoires were compared against a reference library of SARS-CoV-2-specific TCRs that had been generated with the MIRA antigen-specificity platform. Breadth meant the fraction of unique TCRs that were SARS-CoV-2-associated, whereas depth meant the fraction of total T cells that were SARS-CoV-2-associated. Using the MIRA data, each spike-specific TCR was assigned both to the spike region to which the TCR was reactive and to a CD4 or CD8 class. Log10-transformed breadth and depth values were compared by one-way ANOVA with Sidak's multiple comparisons tests. What TCRdb holds here is the immuneACCESS table cut down to in-frame rearrangements. Part of the clones is not present; checked against another copy, under half of the missing clones reflect an unresolved V gene, and the others are unexplained. V, J and clone size are taken as reported in that table, and D and trimming were inferred from the DNA itself. In all, the sample holds some 110,000 clones, and 80% to 85% of those were seen once. Around 9.9% of the sample comes from the top ten.

A single count supports this clone. Its cognate antigen has yet to be identified. No much larger clone is present one base from it, and per-base qualities are unavailable. General findings and caveats noted by the study authors: Nearly half of unique spike-specific TCRs reportedly recognized epitopes outside regions mutated in the B.1.351 and B.1.1.7 variants. Conclusions about previously exposed vaccinees are limited, since just five or six AZD1222 recipients were seropositive for SARS-CoV-2 at baseline. Participants were mostly white British, with more females than males. The authors suggested clonal diversity may have been underestimated. CD4 TCRs associated with the vaccine covered the entire spike protein, and the dominant responses were in regions 160-218 and 743-854. No day 14 peak-response samples were available, so repertoires were characterized only after the peak T cell response. The 56-69-year group was small, and its depth increase did not reach significance, likely because of low power. After two AZD1222 doses, both the breadth and the depth of spike-specific TCRs were significantly higher than at day 0 and than in MenACWY recipients.

The time point label, read with the paper, signifies: baseline before first vaccination. The vaccinee samples were drawn from two UK trials, COV001 and COV002, one of which was a single-blind randomized controlled phase 2/3 trial testing AZD1222 (ChAdOx1 nCoV-19) in healthy adults. Trial participant PBMC samples were collected at day 0 and day 28 after the second dose for TCRbeta chain sequencing. Between the V and J ends, shortened by 3 bases and 0 bases respectively, the junction contains 9 bases. The CDR3 starts with the cysteine, ends with the phenylalanine, and has 15 residues. Only CDR3 DNA is held: 45 bases, read in frame from base 1. Reading the germline V gene (reference sequence) gives CDR1 SEHNR and CDR2 FQNEAQ.

The chain was built from TRBV7-9 and TRBJ1-3, with the D gene too uncertain to name. The starting material was peripheral blood, obtained on day 0 of AZD1222 vaccination. This sequence was found in an adult in good health. The sequenced DNA: TGTGCCAGCAGCTTTGCGTCCTTCTCTGGAAACACCATATATTTT. This gives the protein CASSFASFSGNTIYF.